The 2 T cell receptor beta chains below come from one sample, sequenced in a study of T-cell memory formation after mild COVID-19 (dated by TCRdb to about 2021). Preparation of the library involved 5' RACE. The reads were generated on an Illumina NovaSeq 6000. The public sequencing data were trimmed at Q25 with fastp and processed into clonotypes with MiXCR by TCRdb, which kept only in-frame beta chains. Under each unique CDR3 protein, matching rows form one entry showing the most common genes and DNA. This sample is represented by roughly 380,000 distinct CDR3 sequences; approximately 29% of them were singletons. The ten top clones hold about 13% of the sample. The material sequenced was PBMCs or a T cell subset sorted from them (not recorded which). The receptors were sampled from an adult woman who had mild COVID-19 (a few samples of this study predate the infection). The sample titles of this study are shuffled in the database, so cell type and time point are left out; the donor was told from shared clones.

This clonotype was detected many times. The chain links TRBV5-1 to TRBJ2-7; D is undetermined. V was clipped by 5 bases and J by 4 bases, with 16 bases between them. The CDR3 has 14 residues. CDR1 is SGHRS and CDR2 is YFSETQ in the germline V gene. Here the CDR3 reads CASSQKNGPYEQYF. CDR3 coding DNA: TGCGCCAGCAGTCAAAAAAATGGACCTTACGAGCAGTACTTC. The entire variable domain, with the rest obtained from reference TRBV5-1 and TRBJ2-7, is as follows: KAGVTQTPRYLIKTRGQQVTLSCSPISGHRSVSWYQQTPGQGLQFLFEYFSETQRNKGNFPGRFSGRQFSNSRSEMNVSTLELGDSALYLCASSQKNGPYEQYFGPGTRLTVT.

This clonotype has just a few counts. V and J are TRBV12-3 or TRBV12-4 and TRBJ2-5; D is unclear. V lost 1 base to trimming and J lost 3 bases, with 9 bases between them. CDR3 length: 14 amino acids. This chain's CDR3 is CASSLGAVEETQYF. The DNA for the CDR3 is TGTGCCAGCAGTTTAGGGGCAGTGGAAGAGACCCAGTACTTC.